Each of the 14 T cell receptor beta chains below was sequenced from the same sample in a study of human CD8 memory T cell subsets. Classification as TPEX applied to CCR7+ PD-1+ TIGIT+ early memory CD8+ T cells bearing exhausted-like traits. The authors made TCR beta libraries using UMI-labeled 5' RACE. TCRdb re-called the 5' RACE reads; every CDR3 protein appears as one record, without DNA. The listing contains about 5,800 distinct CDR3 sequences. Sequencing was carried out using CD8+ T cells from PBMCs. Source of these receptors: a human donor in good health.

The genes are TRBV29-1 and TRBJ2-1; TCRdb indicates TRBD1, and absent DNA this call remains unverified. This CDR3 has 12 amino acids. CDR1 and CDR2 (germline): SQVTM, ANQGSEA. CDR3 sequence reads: CSVAGTGNEQFF.

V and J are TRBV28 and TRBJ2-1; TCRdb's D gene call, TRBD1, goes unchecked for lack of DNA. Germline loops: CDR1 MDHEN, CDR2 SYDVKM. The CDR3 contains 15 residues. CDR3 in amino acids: CASRVRTGAYNEQFF.

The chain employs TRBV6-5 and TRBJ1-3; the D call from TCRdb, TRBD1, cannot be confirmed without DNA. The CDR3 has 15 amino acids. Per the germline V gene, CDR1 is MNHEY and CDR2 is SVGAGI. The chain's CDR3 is CASSPDKYSGNTIYF.

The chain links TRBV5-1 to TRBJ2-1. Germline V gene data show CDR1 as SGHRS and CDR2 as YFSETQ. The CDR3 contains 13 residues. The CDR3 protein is CASSADFYNEQFF. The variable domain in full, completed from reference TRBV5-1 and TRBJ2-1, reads KAGVTQTPRYLIKTRGQQVTLSCSPISGHRSVSWYQQTPGQGLQFLFEYFSETQRNKGNFPGRFSGRQFSNSRSEMNVSTLELGDSALYLCASSADFYNEQFFGPGTRLTVL.

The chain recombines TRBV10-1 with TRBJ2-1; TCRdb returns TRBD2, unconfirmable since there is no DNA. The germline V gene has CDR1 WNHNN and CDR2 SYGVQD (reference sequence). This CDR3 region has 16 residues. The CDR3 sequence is CASSEKVDSGSYTQFF.

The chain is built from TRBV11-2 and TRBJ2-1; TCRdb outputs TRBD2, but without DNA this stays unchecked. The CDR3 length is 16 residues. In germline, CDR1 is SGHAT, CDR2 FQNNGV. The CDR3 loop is CASSHTSGKSYNEQFF.

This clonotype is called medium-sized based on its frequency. The CDR3: CSARGPQPAGSSYEQYF. The chain uses TRBV20-1 and TRBJ2-7; TCRdb designates TRBD1, a call that cannot be tested without DNA. Germline CDR1 is DFQATT and CDR2 is SNEGSKA (reference sequence). The CDR3 totals 17 residues.

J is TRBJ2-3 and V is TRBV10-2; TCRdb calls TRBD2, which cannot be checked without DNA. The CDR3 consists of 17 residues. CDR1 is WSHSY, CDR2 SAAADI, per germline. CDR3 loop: CASSEGGVAEFTDTQYF.

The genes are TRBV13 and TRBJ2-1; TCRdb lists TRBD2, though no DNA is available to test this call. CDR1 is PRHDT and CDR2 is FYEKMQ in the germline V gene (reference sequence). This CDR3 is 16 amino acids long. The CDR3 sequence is CASSLGGLARYNEQFF.

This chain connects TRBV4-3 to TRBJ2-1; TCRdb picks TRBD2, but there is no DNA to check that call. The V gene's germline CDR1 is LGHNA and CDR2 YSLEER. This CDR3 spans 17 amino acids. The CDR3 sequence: CASSQGSSGSVYNEQFF.

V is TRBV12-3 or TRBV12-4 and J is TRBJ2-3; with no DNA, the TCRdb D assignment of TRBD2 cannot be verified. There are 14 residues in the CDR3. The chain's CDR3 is CASSWAFGTDTQYF.

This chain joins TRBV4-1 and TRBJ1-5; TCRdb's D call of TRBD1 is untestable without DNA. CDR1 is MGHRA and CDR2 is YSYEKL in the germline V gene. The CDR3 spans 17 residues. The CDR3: CASSQVTGGTGNQPQHF.

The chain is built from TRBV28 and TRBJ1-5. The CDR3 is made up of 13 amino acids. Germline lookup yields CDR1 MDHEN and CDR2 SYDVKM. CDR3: CASMGGRHQPQHF.

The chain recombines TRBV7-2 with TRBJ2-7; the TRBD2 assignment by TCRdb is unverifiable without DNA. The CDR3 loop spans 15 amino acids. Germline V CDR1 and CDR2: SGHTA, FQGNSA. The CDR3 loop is CASSLSLAGTYEQYF. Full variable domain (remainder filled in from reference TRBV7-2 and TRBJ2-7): GAGVSQSPSNKVTEKGKDVELRCDPISGHTALYWYRQSLGQGLEFLIYFQGNSAPDKSGLPSDRFSAERTGGSVSTLTIQRTQQEDSAVYLCASSLSLAGTYEQYFGPGTRLTVT.